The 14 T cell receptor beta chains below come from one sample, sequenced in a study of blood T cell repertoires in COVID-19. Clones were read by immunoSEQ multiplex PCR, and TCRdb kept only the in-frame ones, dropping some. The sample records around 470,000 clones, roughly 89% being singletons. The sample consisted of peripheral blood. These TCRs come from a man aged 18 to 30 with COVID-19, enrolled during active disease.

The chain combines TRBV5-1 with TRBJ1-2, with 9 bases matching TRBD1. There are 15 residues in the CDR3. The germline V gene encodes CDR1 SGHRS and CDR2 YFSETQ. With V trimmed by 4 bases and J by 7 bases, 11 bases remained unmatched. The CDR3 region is CASSTGQGRTVGYTF. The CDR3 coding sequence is TGCGCCAGCAGCACTGGACAGGGGAGAACTGTTGGCTACACCTTC.

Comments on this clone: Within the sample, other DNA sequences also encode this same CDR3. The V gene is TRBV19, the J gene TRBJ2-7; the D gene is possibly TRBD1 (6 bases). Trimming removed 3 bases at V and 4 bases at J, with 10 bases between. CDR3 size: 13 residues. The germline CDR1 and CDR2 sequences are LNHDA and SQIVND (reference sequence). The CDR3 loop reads CASSIGQGYEQYF. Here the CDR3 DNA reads TGTGCCAGTAGTATCGGGCAGGGGTACGAGCAGTACTTC.

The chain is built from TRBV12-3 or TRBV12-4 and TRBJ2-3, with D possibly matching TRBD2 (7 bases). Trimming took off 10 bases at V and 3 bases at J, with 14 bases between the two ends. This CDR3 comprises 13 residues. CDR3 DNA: TGTGCCACCGGGACTACAGGGACAGATACGCAGTATTTT. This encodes CATGTTGTDTQYF.

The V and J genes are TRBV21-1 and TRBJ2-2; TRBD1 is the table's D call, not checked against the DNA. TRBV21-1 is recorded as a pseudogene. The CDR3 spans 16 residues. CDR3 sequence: CASSKEWFGQTGELFF. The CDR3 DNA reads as TGTGCCAGCAGCAAAGAATGGTTCGGACAAACCGGGGAGCTGTTTTTT.

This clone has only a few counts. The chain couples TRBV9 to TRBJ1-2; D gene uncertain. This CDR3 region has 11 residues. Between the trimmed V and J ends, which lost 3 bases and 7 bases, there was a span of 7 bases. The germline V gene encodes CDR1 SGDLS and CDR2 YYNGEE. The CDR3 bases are TGTGCCAGCAGCGCCCCCTCTGGCTACACCTTC. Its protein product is CASSAPSGYTF.

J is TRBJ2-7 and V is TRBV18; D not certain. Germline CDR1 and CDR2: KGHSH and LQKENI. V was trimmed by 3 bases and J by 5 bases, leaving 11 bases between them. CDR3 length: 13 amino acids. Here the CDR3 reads CASSPKPLDEQYF. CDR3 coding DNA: TGTGCCAGCTCACCCAAACCTTTAGACGAGCAGTACTTC.

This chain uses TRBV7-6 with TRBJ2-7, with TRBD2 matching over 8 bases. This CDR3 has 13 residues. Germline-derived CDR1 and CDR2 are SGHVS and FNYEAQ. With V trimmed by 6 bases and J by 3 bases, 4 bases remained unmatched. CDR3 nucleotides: TGTGCCAGCAGAGCAGGGACTAGCTACGAGCAGTACTTC. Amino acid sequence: CASRAGTSYEQYF.

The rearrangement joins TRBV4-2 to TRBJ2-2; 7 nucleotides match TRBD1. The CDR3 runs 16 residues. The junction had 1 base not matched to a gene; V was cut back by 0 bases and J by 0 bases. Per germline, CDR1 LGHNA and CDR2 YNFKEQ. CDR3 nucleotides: TGTGCCAGCAGCCAAGAAGGGGGCCCGAACACCGGGGAGCTGTTTTTT. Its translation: CASSQEGGPNTGELFF.

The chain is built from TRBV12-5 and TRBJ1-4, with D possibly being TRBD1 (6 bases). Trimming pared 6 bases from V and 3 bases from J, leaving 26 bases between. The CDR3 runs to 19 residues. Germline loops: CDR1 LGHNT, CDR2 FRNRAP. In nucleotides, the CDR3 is TGTGCTAGTGGGCTTTGGGCCGGCGACAGGCTAAGTTCTAATGAAAAACTGTTTTTT. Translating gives CASGLWAGDRLSSNEKLFF.

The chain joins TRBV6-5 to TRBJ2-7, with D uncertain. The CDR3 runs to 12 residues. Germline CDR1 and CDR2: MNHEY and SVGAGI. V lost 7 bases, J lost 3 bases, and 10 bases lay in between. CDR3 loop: CASMAADYEQYF. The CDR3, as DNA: TGTGCCAGCATGGCCGCGGACTACGAGCAGTACTTC.

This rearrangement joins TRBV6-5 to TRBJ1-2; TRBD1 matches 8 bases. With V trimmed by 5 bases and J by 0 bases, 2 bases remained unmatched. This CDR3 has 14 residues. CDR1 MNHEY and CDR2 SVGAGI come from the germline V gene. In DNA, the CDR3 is TGTGCCAGCAGTAGGACAGGGACTAACTATGGCTACACCTTC. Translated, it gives CASSRTGTNYGYTF.

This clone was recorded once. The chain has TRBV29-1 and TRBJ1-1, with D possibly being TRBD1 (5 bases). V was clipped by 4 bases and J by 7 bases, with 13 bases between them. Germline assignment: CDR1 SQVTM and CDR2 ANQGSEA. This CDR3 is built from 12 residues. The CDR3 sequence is CSVVGGFGEAFF. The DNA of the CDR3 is TGCAGCGTTGTCGGGGGGTTCGGTGAAGCTTTCTTT.

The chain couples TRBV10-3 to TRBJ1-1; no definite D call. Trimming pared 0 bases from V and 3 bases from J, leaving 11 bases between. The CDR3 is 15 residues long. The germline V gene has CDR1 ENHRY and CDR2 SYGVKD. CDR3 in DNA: TGTGCCATCAGTGAGTCGAGCCAGGCCTACACTGAAGCTTTCTTT. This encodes CAISESSQAYTEAFF.

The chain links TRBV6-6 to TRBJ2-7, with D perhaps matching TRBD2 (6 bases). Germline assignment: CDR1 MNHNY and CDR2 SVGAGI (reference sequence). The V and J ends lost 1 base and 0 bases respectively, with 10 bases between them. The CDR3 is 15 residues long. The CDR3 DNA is TGTGCCAGCAGTTACTACCGAGCGGGCTCCTACGAGCAGTACTTC. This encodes CASSYYRAGSYEQYF.